This T cell receptor beta chain is drawn from a study of blood T cell repertoires in COVID-19. V gave up 0 bases and J gave up 4 bases, with 7 bases separating them. The length of the CDR3 is 13 residues. Germline lookup yields CDR1 SGHRS and CDR2 YFSETQ. The repertoire was sequenced with immunoSEQ multiplex PCR; TCRdb's copy has only in-frame clones and lacks some. This sample has 80,000 to 95,000 clones; roughly 76% occur once, and the top ten carry under 5.5%. The sequenced material came from peripheral blood. The source of this sequence is a man older than 75 with COVID-19, enrolled during active disease. This chain connects TRBV5-1 to TRBJ2-5, with D tentatively TRBD1 (5 bases). The CDR3 here is CASSLGGRETQYF. The DNA for the CDR3 is TGCGCCAGCAGCTTGGGGGGCCGAGAGACCCAGTACTTC.